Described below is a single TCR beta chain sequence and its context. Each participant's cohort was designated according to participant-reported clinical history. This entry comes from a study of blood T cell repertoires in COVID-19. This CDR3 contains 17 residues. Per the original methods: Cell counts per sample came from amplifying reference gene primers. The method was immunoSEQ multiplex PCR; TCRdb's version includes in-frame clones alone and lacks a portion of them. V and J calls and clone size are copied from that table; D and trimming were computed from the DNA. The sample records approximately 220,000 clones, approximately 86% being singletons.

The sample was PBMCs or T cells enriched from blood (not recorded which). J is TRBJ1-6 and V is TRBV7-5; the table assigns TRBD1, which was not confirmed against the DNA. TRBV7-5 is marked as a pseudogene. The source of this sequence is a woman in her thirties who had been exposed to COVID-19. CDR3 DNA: TGTGCCAGAAGCTTAACAAGGGACAGGGGGCCGGGTTCACCCCTCCACTTT. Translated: CARSLTRDRGPGSPLHF.